This entry lists 18 T cell receptor beta chains sequenced from one sample in a study of T-cell memory formation after mild COVID-19. One entry per CDR3 protein results from TCRdb running MiXCR on the 5' RACE reads. Here the sample spans a few hundred thousand distinct CDR3 sequences, 15% to 20% being singletons. The sequenced material came from PBMCs or a T cell subset sorted from them (not recorded which). These TCRs come from a man between 18 and 29 years old who had mild COVID-19 (a few samples of this study predate the infection). Cell type and time point are not known.

The table lists this clonotype with a few counts. The chain has TRBV28 and TRBJ2-1, with 12 bases aligning to TRBD2. The CDR3 sequence is 15 residues long. Germline CDR1 reads MDHEN; CDR2 reads SYDVKM. The trim removed 2 bases at V and 7 bases at J, leaving 3 bases unmatched. This chain's CDR3 is CASSLLLAGGNEQFF. In DNA form, the CDR3 reads TGTGCCAGCAGTTTACTTCTAGCGGGGGGGAATGAGCAGTTCTTC. The complete variable domain, with remaining parts taken from reference TRBV28 and TRBJ2-1, reads DVKVTQSSRYLVKRTGEKVFLECVQDMDHENMFWYRQDPGLGLRLIYFSYDVKMKEKGDIPEGYSVSREKKERFSLILESASTNQTSMYLCASSLLLAGGNEQFFGPGTRLTVL.

The gene calls are TRBV11-1 and TRBJ2-1; D is ambiguous. CDR1 and CDR2 (germline): SGHAT, FQDESV (reference sequence). The CDR3 spans 11 residues. Trimming cost V 7 bases and J 10 bases, with 11 bases left between them. CDR3 in DNA: TGTGCCAGCACCGTCGGTCGGGAGCAGTTCTTC. Protein: CASTVGREQFF.

The chain uses TRBV4-2 and TRBJ2-3, with TRBD2 as a possible D gene (7 bases). Trimming took 2 bases from V and 4 from J, leaving 16 bases between them. CDR3 size: 16 residues. Germline V CDR1 and CDR2: LGHNA, YNFKEQ. CDR3 protein: CASSQSGGGGADTQYF. The CDR3 coding sequence is TGTGCCAGCAGCCAAAGTGGGGGGGGCGGGGCAGATACGCAGTATTTT.

J is TRBJ2-7 and V is TRBV4-1; 8 nucleotides match TRBD1. Trimming cost V 2 bases and J 6 bases; bases outside gene matches: 12. CDR1 and CDR2 from the germline V gene are MGHRA and YSYEKL. The CDR3 spans 16 residues. CDR3 residues: CASSQHPAGGFFEQYF. In DNA form, the CDR3 reads TGCGCCAGCAGCCAACACCCGGCAGGGGGCTTTTTCGAGCAGTACTTC.

The chain is built from TRBV5-1 and TRBJ2-3; weak D call: TRBD2 (6 bases). CDR1 SGHRS and CDR2 YFSETQ come from the germline V gene. The CDR3 has 16 residues. Trimming shortened V by 5 bases and J by 0 bases, and 16 bases separated the two germline ends. The CDR3 DNA reads TGCGCCAGCAGTCGAGTGGGGGGACCTAGCACAGATACGCAGTATTTT. It is translated as CASSRVGGPSTDTQYF.

This clonotype was detected ten times or more. This rearrangement joins TRBV2 to TRBJ2-1; TRBD2 is a possible D gene (5 bases). The CDR3 runs 16 residues. Trimming pared 6 bases from V and 0 bases from J, leaving 15 bases between. From germline, CDR1 is SNHLY and CDR2 FYNNEI. The CDR3 reads CASSRPPGSSYNEQFF. The CDR3 nucleotides are TGTGCCAGCAGCCGCCCGCCGGGGAGCTCCTACAATGAGCAGTTCTTC.

This sequence joins TRBV20-1 and TRBJ2-1, with D possibly TRBD1 on 6 matching bases. Germline loops: CDR1 DFQATT, CDR2 SNEGSKA (reference sequence). V lost 1 base, J lost 5 bases, and 18 bases lay in between. The CDR3 is 16 amino acids. CDR3 in DNA: TGCAGTGCTAGAGTCCCGGACAGTGGGGAACACAATGAGCAGTTCTTC. Residues: CSARVPDSGEHNEQFF.

In this sample, this clonotype turned up a few times. The gene calls are TRBV7-9 and TRBJ2-3, with TRBD2 matching over 8 bases. With 5 bases clipped from V and 4 bases from J, the junction kept 8 bases outside the gene matches. The V gene's germline CDR1 is SEHNR and CDR2 FQNEAQ (reference sequence). The CDR3 extends over 15 amino acids. DNA of the CDR3: TGTGCCAGCAGCGCACCGGGGGGGCCCTCAGATACGCAGTATTTT. Translated, it gives CASSAPGGPSDTQYF.

This clonotype appeared many times. V gene TRBV11-2 combines with J gene TRBJ2-5; D gene unclear. V was trimmed by 5 bases and J by 1 base, leaving 20 bases between them. The CDR3 is 17 amino acids. Germline assignment: CDR1 SGHAT and CDR2 FQNNGV. CDR3 sequence reads: CASSAVGYRPSQETQYF. CDR3 sequence (DNA): TGTGCCAGCAGCGCAGTCGGGTACCGTCCATCCCAAGAGACCCAGTACTTC.

The J gene is TRBJ1-2, the V gene TRBV25-1; D not certain. V dropped 5 bases and J dropped 4 bases, with 17 bases sitting between them. CDR1 is MGHDK, CDR2 SYGVNS, per germline. CDR3 length equals 15 residues. DNA for the CDR3: TGTGCCAGCAGTCAAACCCCCCCCCGGGGCTATGGCTACACCTTC. Amino acids: CASSQTPPRGYGYTF.

This clonotype is a singleton in its sample. The chain combines TRBV6-5 with TRBJ2-3; 8 nucleotides agree with TRBD2. With V trimmed by 6 bases and J by 6 bases, 14 bases remained unmatched. Looked up from germline, CDR1 is MNHEY and CDR2 is SVGAGI. The CDR3 spans 16 residues. The CDR3 loop reads CASSPFLAGPGDTQYF. CDR3 sequence (DNA): TGTGCCAGCAGCCCATTTTTAGCGGGGCCGGGGGATACGCAGTATTTT.

The CDR3 DNA sequence: TGCAGTGCTAGTCGCTATGGCTACACCTTC. Translating it yields CSASRYGYTF. The rearrangement joins TRBV20-1 to TRBJ1-2; D remains unclear. Trimming pared 3 bases from V and 4 bases from J, leaving 3 bases between. Germline assignment: CDR1 DFQATT and CDR2 SNEGSKA (reference sequence). This CDR3 has 10 amino acids.

This clonotype was counted between two and nine times. CDR3 nucleotide sequence: TGTGCCAGCAGTTACTCGGGGCTGCGGAACCGTGGAAACACCATATATTTT. It yields the protein CASSYSGLRNRGNTIYF. The chain combines TRBV6-5 with TRBJ1-3; D may be TRBD1 (5 bases). The CDR3 totals 17 residues. The V end was cut by 0 bases, the J end by 3 bases, with 15 bases between. From germline, CDR1 is MNHEY and CDR2 SVGAGI.

The genes are TRBV11-2 and TRBJ2-1; 7 positions agree with TRBD1. Germline V gene sequence: CDR1 SGHAT, CDR2 FQNNGV. J was trimmed by 11 bases and V by 1 base; bases with no gene match: 8. The CDR3 is made up of 14 amino acids. In DNA, the CDR3 is TGTGCCAGCAGCTTAGGAGGGGGCGTCGGAAAGCAGTTCTTC. Translation gives CASSLGGGVGKQFF.

The rearrangement links TRBV7-2 to TRBJ2-5; D could derive from TRBD1 or TRBD2 (5 bases each). The CDR3 length is 14 residues. Germline lookup yields CDR1 SGHTA and CDR2 FQGNSA. V dropped 5 bases and J dropped 3 bases, with 13 bases sitting between them. Here the CDR3 DNA reads TGTGCCAGCAGCCCATGGCTGGGGGAAGAGACCCAGTACTTC. The encoded protein is CASSPWLGEETQYF.

This clonotype was observed many times. The V and J genes are TRBV11-2 and TRBJ2-5; D possibly corresponds to TRBD2 (5 bases). This CDR3 has 16 residues. Germline V gene data show CDR1 as SGHAT and CDR2 as FQNNGV. The V and J ends lost 5 bases and 9 bases respectively, with 25 bases between them. The CDR3 sequence is CASSGSSRRTTASQYF. DNA for the CDR3: TGTGCCAGCAGCGGTAGTAGTAGGAGGACCACCGCGTCCCAGTACTTC.

The CDR3 nucleotides read TGCAGTGCTAGGACAGGGCTCCCCTACGAGCAGTACGTC. Protein product: CSARTGLPYEQYV. This chain connects TRBV20-1 to TRBJ2-7; TRBD1 aligns across 7 bases. With 3 bases clipped from V and 2 bases from J, the junction kept 4 bases outside the gene matches. This CDR3 contains 13 residues. The V gene's germline CDR1 is DFQATT and CDR2 SNEGSKA (reference sequence).

A single count supports this clonotype. This rearrangement joins TRBV15 to TRBJ1-5; weak D call: TRBD1 (6 bases). The V gene lost 3 bases and the J gene lost 5 bases, with 11 bases spanning the gap. Germline loops: CDR1 LNHNV, CDR2 YYDKDF (reference sequence). The CDR3 extends over 14 amino acids. The CDR3 spells CATSRAGVYQPQHF. CDR3 DNA sequence: TGTGCCACCAGCAGGGCAGGGGTTTATCAGCCCCAGCATTTT.